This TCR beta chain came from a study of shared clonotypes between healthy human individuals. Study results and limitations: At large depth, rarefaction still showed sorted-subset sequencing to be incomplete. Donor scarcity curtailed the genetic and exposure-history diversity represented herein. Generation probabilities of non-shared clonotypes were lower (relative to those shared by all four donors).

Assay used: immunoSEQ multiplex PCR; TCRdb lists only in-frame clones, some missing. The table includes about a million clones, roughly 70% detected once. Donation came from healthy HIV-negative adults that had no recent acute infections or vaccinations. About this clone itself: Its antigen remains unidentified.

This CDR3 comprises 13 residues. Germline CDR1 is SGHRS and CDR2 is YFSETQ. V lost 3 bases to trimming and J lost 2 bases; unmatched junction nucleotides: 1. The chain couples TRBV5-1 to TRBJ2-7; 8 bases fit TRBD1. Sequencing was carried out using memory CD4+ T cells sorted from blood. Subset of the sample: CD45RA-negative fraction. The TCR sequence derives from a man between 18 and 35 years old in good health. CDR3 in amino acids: CASSWGQAYEQYF. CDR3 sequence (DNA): TGCGCCAGCAGCTGGGGACAGGCCTACGAGCAGTACTTC.